The subject of this entry is one T cell receptor beta chain. Some clones are missing from TCRdb's copy, which holds only in-frame ones; the method was immunoSEQ multiplex PCR. Of about 2.3 million clones detected, over 90% appear once; the ten largest clones hold 0.39%. Trimming cost V 4 bases and J 7 bases; bases outside gene matches: 15. Germline V gene data show CDR1 as SGDLS and CDR2 as YYNGEE. This CDR3 is built from 17 residues. The entry originates in a study of shared clonotypes between healthy human individuals. Study donors comprised healthy, HIV-negative adults devoid of recent acute infection or vaccination.

The clonotype originates from a man between 18 and 29 years old in good health. Some clones in this sample may be carry-over from other donors' samples. The gene calls are TRBV9 and TRBJ2-2; 8 bases agree with TRBD2. The sample was naive CD4+ T cells from PBMCs. Subset defined: CD45RA+ positively selected. CDR3 DNA: TGTGCCAGCAGCCCCGGTGGTAGCGGGAAGGGCGGCGGGGAGCTGTTTTTT. It specifies CASSPGGSGKGGGELFF.